This section outlines one TCR beta chain sequence together with its context. This entry is derived from a study of T cell changes during pregnancy in multiple sclerosis. The CDR3 is 14 residues long. V lost 1 base to trimming and J lost 13 bases; unmatched junction nucleotides: 8. Germline V gene sequence: CDR1 MNHNS, CDR2 SASEGT. The data were produced by immunoSEQ multiplex PCR, yet TCRdb's version contains in-frame clones alone and is incomplete. The sample shows 58,000 or so clones, approximately 92% of them seen only once. The V call is TRBV6-1, the J call TRBJ2-2; 8 bases fit TRBD1. The starting material was peripheral blood, obtained in the first trimester of pregnancy. This sequence originates from a female donor with multiple sclerosis, enrolled in a pregnancy study. CDR3 loop: CASSEGLGQGVLFF. The CDR3 nucleotides are TGTGCCAGCAGTGAAGGTCTCGGACAGGGAGTGCTGTTTTTT.